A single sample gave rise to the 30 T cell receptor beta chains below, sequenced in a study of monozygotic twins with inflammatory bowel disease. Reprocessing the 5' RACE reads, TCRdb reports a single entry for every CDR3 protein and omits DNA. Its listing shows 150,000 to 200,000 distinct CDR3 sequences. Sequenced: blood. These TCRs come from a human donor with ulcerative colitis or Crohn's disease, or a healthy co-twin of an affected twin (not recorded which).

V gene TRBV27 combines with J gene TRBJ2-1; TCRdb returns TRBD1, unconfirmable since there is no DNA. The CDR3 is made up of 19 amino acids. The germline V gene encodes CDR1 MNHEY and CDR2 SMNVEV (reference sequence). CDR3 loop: CASSPPGGYGGSSYNEQFF.

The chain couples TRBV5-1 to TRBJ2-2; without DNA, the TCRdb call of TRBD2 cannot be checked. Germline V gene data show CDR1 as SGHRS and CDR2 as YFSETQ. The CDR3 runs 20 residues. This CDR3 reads CASRIRTSGLSLTNTGELFF.

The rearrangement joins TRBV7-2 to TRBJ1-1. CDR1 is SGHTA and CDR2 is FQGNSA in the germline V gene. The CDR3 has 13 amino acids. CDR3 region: CASSLGAPGQDFF.

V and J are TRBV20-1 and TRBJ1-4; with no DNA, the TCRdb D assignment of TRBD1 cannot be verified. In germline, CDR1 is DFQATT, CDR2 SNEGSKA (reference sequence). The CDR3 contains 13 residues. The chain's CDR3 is CSARNGGGEKLFF.

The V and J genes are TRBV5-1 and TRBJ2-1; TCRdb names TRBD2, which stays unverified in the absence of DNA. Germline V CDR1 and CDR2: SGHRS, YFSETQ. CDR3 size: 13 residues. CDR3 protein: CASAWRESYEQFF.

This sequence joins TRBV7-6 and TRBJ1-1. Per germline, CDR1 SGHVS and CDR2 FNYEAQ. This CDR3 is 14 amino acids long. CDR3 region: CASSSKTQNTEAFF. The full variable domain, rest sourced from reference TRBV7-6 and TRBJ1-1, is GAGVSQSPRYKVTKRGQDVALRCDPISGHVSLYWYRQALGQGPEFLTYFNYEAQQDKSGLPNDRFSAERPEGSISTLTIQRTEQRDSAMYRCASSSKTQNTEAFFGQGTRLTVV.

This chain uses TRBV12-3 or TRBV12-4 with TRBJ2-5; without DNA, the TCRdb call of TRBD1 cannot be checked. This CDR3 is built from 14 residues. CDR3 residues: CASSFRGTQETQYF.

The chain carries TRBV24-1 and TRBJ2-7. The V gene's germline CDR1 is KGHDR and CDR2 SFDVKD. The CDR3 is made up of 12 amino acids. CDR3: CATSEHQGEQYF.

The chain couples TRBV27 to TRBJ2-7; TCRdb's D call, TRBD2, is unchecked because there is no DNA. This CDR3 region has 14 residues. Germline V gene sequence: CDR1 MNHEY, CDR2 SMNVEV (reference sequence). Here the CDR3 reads CASRTSGLLGEQYF.

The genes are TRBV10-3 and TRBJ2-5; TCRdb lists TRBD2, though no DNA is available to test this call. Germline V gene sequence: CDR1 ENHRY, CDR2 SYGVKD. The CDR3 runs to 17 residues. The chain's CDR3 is CAISDPSRGGPQETQYF.

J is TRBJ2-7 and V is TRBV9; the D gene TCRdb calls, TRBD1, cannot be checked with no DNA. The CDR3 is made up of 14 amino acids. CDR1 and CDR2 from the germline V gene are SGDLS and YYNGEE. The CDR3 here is CASSVGDTRYEQYF.

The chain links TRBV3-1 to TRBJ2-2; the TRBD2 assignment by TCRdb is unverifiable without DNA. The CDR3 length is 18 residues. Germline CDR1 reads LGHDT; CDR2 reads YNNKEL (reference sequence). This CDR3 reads CASSQVYSGGPNTGELFF.

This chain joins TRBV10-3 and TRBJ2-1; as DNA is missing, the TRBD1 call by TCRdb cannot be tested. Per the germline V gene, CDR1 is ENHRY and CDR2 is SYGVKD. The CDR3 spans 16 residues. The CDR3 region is CAISPLDRGLSDEQFF.

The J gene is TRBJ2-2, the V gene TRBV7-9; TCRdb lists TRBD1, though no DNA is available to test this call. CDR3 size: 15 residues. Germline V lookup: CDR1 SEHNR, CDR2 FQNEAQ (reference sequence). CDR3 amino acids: CASRSGTGDTGELFF.

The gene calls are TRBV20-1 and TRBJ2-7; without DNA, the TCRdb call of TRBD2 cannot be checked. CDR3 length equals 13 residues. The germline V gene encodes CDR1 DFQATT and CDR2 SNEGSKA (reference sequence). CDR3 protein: CSGTTSGYYEQYF.

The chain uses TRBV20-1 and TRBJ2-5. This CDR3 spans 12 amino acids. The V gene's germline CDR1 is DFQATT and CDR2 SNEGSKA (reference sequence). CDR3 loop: CSARIGQETQYF.

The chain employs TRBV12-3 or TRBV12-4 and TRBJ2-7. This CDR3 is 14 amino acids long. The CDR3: CASSLGGISYEQYF.

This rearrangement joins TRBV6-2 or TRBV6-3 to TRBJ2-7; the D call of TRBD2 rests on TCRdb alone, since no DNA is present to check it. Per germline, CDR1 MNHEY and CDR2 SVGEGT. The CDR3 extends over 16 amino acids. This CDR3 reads CASSPGTSGRWGEQYF.

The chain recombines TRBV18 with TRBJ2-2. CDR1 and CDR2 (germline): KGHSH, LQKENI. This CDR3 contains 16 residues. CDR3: CASSPPGNWRTGELFF.

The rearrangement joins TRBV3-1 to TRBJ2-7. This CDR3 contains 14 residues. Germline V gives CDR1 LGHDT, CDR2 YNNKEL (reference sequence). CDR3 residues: CASSQELKLYEQYF.

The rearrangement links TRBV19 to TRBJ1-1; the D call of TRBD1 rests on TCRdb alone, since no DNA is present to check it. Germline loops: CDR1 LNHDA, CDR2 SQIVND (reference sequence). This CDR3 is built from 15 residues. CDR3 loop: CASNLQGLANTEAFF.

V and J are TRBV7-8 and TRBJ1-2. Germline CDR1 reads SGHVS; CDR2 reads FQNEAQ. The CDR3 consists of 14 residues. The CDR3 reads CASSFEGVSYGYTF. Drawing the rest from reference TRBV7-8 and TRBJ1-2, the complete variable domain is GAGVSQSPRYKVAKRGQDVALRCDPISGHVSLFWYQQALGQGPEFLTYFQNEAQLDKSGLPSDRFFAERPEGSVSTLKIQRTQQEDSAVYLCASSFEGVSYGYTFGSGTRLTVV.

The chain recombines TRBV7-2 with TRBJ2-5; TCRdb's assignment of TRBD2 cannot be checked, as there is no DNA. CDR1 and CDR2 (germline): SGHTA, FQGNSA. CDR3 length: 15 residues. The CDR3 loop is CASSPGWREQETQYF. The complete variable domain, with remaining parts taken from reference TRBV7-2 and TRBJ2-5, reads GAGVSQSPSNKVTEKGKDVELRCDPISGHTALYWYRQSLGQGLEFLIYFQGNSAPDKSGLPSDRFSAERTGGSVSTLTIQRTQQEDSAVYLCASSPGWREQETQYFGPGTRLLVL.

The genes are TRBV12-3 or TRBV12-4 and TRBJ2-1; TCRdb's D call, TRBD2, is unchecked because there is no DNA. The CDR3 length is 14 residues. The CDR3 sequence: CASRIGGTHNEQFF.

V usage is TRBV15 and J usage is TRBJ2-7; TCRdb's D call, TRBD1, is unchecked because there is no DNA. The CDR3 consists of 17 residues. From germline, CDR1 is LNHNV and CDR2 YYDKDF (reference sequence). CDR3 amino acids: CATSRVIGSGHPYEQYF.

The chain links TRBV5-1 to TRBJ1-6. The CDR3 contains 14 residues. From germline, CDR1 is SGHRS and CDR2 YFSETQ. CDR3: CASSLEAANSPLHF.

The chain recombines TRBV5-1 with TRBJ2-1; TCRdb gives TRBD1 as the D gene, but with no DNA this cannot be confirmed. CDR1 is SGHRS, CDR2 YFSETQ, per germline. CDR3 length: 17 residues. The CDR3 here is CASSPIGAAGAYNEQFF.

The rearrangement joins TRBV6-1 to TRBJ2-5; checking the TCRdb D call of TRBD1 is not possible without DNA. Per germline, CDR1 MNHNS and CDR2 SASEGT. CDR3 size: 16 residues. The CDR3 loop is CASSEGAYSNRETQYF.

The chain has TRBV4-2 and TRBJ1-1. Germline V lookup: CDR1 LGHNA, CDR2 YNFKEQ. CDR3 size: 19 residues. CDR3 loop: CASSPYYSAMRAEVTEAFF.

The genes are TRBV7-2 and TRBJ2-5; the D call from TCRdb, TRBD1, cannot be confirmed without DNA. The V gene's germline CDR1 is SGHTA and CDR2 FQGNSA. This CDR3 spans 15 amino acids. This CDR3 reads CASSFRAGTGETQYF.